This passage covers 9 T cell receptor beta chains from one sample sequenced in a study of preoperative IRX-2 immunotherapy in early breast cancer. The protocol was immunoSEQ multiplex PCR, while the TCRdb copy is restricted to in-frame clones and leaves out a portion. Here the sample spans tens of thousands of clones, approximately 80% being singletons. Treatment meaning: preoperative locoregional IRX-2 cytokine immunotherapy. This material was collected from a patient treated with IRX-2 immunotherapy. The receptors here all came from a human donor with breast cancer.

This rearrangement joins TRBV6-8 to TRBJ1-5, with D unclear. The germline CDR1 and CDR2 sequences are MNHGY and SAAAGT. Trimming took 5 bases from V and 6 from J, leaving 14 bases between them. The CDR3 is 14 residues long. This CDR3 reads CASSDQVVGQPQHF. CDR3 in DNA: TGTGCCAGCAGTGATCAGGTGGTGGGTCAGCCCCAGCATTTT.

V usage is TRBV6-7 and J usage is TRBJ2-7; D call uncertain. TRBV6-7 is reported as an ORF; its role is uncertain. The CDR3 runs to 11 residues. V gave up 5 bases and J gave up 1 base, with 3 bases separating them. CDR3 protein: CASSPSYEQYF. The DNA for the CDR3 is TGTGCCAGCAGTCCGTCCTACGAGCAGTACTTC.

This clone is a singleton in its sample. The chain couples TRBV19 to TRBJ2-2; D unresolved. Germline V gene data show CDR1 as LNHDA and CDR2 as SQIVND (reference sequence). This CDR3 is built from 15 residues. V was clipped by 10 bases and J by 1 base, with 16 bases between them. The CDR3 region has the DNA TGTGCCACCCACCCCCTCGGCGGGAACACCGGGGAGCTGTTTTTT. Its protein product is CATHPLGGNTGELFF.

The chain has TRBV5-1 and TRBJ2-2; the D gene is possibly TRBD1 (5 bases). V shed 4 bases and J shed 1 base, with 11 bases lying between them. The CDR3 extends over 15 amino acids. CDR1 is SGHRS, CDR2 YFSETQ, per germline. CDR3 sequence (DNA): TGCGCCAGCAGCCCAAACAGGAGGAACACCGGGGAGCTGTTTTTT. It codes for CASSPNRRNTGELFF.

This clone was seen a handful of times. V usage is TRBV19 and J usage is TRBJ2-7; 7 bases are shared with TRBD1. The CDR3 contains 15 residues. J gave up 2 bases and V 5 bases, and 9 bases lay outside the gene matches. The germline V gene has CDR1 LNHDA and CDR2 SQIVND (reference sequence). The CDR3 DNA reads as TGTGCCAGTAGTGATAACACAGGGGCGACCTACGAGCAGTACTTC. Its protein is CASSDNTGATYEQYF.

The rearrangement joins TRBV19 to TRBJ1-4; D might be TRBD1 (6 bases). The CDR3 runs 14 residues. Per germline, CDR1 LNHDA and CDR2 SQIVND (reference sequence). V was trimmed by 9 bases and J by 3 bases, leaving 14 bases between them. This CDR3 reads CARQPGHPNEKLFF. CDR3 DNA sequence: TGTGCCAGACAACCGGGACACCCTAATGAAAAACTGTTTTTT.

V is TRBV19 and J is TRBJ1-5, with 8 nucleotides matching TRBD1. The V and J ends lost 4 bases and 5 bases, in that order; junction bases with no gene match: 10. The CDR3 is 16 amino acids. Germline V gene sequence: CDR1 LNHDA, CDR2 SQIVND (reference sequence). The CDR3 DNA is TGTGCCAGTAGTACCAGGGGGCCCCGACGTTATCAGCCCCAGCATTTT. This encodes CASSTRGPRRYQPQHF. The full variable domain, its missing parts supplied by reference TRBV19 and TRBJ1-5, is DGGITQSPKYLFRKEGQNVTLSCEQNLNHDAMYWYRQDPGQGLRLIYYSQIVNDFQKGDIAEGYSVSREKKESFPLTVTSAQKNPTAFYLCASSTRGPRRYQPQHFGDGTRLSIL.

The CDR3 region has the DNA TGTGCCAGCAGTGCTCCGGAGGGGCGCCGGGGTGAGCAGTTCTTC. Its protein product is CASSAPEGRRGEQFF. This sequence joins TRBV2 and TRBJ2-1; D possibly corresponds to TRBD2 (6 bases). There are 15 residues in the CDR3. V lost 4 bases to trimming and J lost 9 bases, with 19 bases between them. CDR1 is SNHLY and CDR2 is FYNNEI in the germline V gene.

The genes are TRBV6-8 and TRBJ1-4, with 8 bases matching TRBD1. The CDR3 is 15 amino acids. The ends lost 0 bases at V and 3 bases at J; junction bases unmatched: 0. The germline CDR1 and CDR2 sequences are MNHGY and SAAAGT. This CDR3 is CASSYSDRANEKLFF. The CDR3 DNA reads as TGTGCCAGCAGTTACTCGGACAGGGCTAATGAAAAACTGTTTTTT.